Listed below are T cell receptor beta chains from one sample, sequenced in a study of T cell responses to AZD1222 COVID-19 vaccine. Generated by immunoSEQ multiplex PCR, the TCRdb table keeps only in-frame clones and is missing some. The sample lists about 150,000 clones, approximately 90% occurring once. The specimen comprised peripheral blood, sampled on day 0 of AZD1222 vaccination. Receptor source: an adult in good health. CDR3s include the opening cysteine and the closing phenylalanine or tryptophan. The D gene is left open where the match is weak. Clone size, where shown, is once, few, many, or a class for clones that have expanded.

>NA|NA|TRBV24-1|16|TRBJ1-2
CATIYGGGQWNYGYTF
TGTGCCACCATATATGGGGGTGGACAGTGGAACTATGGCTACACCTTC
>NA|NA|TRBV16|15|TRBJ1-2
CASSQWRASMWGYTF
TGTGCCAGCAGCCAATGGAGGGCAAGTATGTGGGGCTACACCTTC
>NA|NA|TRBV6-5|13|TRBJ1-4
CASSYGYNEKLFF
TGTGCCAGCAGTTACGGGTATAATGAAAAACTGTTTTTT
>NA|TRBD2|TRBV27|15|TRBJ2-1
CASRTAGGFHNEQFF
TGTGCCAGCAGGACGGCGGGGGGGTTCCACAATGAGCAGTTCTTC
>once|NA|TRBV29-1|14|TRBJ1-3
CSVDDASSGNTIYF
TGCAGCGTTGACGACGCAAGCTCTGGAAACACCATATATTTT
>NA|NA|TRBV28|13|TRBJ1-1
CASRSARGTEAFF
TGTGCCAGCAGGTCCGCGCGAGGCACTGAAGCTTTCTTT
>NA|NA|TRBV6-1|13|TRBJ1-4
CASSEAVSEKLFF
TGTGCCAGCAGTGAAGCGGTCAGCGAAAAACTGTTTTTT
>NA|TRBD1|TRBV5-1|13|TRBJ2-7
CASGNGQGYEQYF
TGCGCCAGCGGAAATGGACAGGGCTACGAGCAGTACTTC
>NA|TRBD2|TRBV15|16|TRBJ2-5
CATSRDRGGEQETQYF
TGTGCCACCAGCAGAGATCGGGGGGGTGAGCAAGAGACCCAGTACTTC
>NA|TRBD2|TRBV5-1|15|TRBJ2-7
CASRDRLAGGEEQYF
TGCGCCAGCAGGGACCGTCTAGCGGGGGGTGAGGAGCAGTACTTC
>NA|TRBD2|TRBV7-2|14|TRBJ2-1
CASSSSGGVNEQFF
TGTGCCAGCAGCTCTAGCGGGGGGGTTAATGAGCAGTTCTTC
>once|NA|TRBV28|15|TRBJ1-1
CASSPAGEGVYEAFF
TGTGCCAGCAGTCCGGCGGGAGAGGGGGTCTATGAAGCTTTCTTT
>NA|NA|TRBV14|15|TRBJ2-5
CASSPSRGTTETQYF
TGTGCCAGCAGCCCCTCGAGGGGAACTACAGAGACCCAGTACTTC
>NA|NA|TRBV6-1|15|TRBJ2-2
CASSEATENTGELFF
TGTGCCAGCAGTGAAGCGACGGAAAACACCGGGGAGCTGTTTTTT
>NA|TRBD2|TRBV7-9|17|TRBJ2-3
CASSLGLAGGRTDTQYF
TGTGCCAGCAGCTTAGGACTGGCGGGGGGCAGGACAGATACGCAGTATTTT
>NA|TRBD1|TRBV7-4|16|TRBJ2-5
CASSSGQGGPSETQYF
TGTGCCAGCAGCTCGGGACAAGGGGGCCCTTCAGAGACCCAGTACTTC
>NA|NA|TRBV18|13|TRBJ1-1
CASSQQEGSEAFF
TGTGCCAGCTCGCAACAGGAGGGGTCTGAAGCTTTCTTT
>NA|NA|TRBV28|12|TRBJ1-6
CASSLPGSPLHF
TGTGCCAGCAGTCTCCCCGGCTCACCCCTCCACTTT
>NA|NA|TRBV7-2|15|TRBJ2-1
CASSRRVGPGNEQFF
TGTGCCAGCAGCCGCCGGGTGGGTCCAGGGAATGAGCAGTTCTTC
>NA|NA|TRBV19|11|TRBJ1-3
CASSAGFTIYF
TGTGCCAGTAGTGCAGGATTCACCATATATTTT
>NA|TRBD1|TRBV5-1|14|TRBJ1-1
CASSKGQGDTEAFF
TGCGCCAGCAGCAAAGGACAGGGGGACACTGAAGCTTTCTTT
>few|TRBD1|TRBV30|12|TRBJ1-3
CAYTGQTDTIYF
TGTGCCTATACGGGACAGACGGACACCATATATTTT
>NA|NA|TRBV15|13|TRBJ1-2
CATSRDLPDGYTF
TGTGCCACCAGCAGAGATCTGCCAGACGGCTACACCTTC
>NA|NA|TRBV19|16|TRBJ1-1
CASSIDYGRAGTEAFF
TGTGCCAGTAGTATAGATTATGGCAGGGCAGGAACTGAAGCTTTCTTT
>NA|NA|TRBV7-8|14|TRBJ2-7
CASSGSGMSYEQYF
TGTGCCAGCAGCGGTTCAGGTATGAGTTACGAGCAGTACTTC
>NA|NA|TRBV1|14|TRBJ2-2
CTSSQGGPPGELFF
TGCACCAGCAGCCAAGGGGGGCCACCCGGGGAGCTGTTTTTT
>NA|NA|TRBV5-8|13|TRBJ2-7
CASSTTETYEQYF
TGTGCCAGCAGCACGACAGAGACCTACGAGCAGTACTTC
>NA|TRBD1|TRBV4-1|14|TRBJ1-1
CASSGTGTGGVAFF
TGCGCCAGCAGCGGAACCGGGACAGGGGGGGTTGCTTTCTTT
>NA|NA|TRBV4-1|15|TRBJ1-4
CASSQPDGSNEKLFF
TGCGCCAGCAGCCAACCGGACGGGAGCAATGAAAAACTGTTTTTT
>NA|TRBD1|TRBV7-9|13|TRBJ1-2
CASSLETGDGYTF
TGTGCCAGCAGCTTAGAAACAGGGGATGGCTACACCTTC
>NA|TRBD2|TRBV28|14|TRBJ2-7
CASSWTSRAYEQYF
TGTGCCAGCAGTTGGACTAGCAGGGCCTACGAGCAGTACTTC
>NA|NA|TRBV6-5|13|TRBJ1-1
CASSYSSSTEAFF
TGTGCCAGCAGTTACTCCTCTAGCACTGAAGCTTTCTTT
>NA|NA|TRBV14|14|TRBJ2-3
CASSQEPGTDTQYF
TGTGCCAGCAGCCAAGAACCAGGCACAGATACGCAGTATTTT
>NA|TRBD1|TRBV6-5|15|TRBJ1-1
CASSTGTGGATEAFF
TGTGCCAGCAGTACCGGGACAGGGGGCGCGACTGAAGCTTTCTTT